This section outlines one T cell receptor beta chain sequence together with its context. The antigen remains unidentified. The sample originates from a study of T cell responses to AZD1222 COVID-19 vaccine. Study in general: Pooled together were second doses at about 4 or about 12 weeks.

Overall study findings and caveats: Following two doses of AZD1222, Spike-specific TCR breadth and depth rose.

The table came from immunoSEQ multiplex PCR; TCRdb's copy has only in-frame clones and leaves some out. In the table there are around 99,000 clones, roughly nine tenths of which are singletons. The CDR3 runs 14 residues. Germline-derived CDR1 and CDR2 are KGHSH and LQKENI. Trimming cost V 0 bases and J 5 bases, with 10 bases left between them. Sequenced here: peripheral blood, sampled on day 0 of AZD1222 vaccination. The receptor was isolated from an adult in good health. This chain links TRBV18 with TRBJ1-1; no definite D call. CDR3 residues: CASSPPSLGTEAFF. For the CDR3, the DNA is TGTGCCAGCTCACCACCGAGCCTGGGGACTGAAGCTTTCTTT.